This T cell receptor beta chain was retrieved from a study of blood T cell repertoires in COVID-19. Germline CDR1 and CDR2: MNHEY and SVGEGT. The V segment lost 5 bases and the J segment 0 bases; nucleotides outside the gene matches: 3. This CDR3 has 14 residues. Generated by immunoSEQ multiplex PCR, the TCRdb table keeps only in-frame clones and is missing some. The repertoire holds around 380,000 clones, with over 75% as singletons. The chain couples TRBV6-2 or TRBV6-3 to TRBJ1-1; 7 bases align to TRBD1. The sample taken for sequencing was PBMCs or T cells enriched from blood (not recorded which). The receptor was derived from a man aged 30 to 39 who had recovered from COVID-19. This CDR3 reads CASSLDRVNTEAFF. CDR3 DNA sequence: TGTGCCAGCAGTCTCGACAGGGTGAACACTGAAGCTTTCTTT.